This T cell receptor beta chain is from a study of monozygotic twins with inflammatory bowel disease. Points from the study as a whole: It was in IBD patients that TCRbeta diversity (inverse Simpson) was lower than in healthy co-twins.

The germline CDR1 and CDR2 sequences are SNHLY and FYNNEI. This CDR3 comprises 15 residues. Note on this clonotype: Its specificity is unknown.

Every sample had its cDNA made across eight separate reactions. After re-calling the 5' RACE reads, TCRdb lists one entry per CDR3 protein, DNA absent. With roughly 170,000 distinct CDR3 sequences in the sample, the ten largest clones hold around 7.2%. The sample was blood. The clonotype comes from a human donor with ulcerative colitis or Crohn's disease, or a healthy co-twin of an affected twin (not recorded which). The genes are TRBV2 and TRBJ1-1; the TRBD1 assignment by TCRdb is unverifiable without DNA. This CDR3 is CASSDHRTLNTEAFF.